The 20 T cell receptor beta chains below all came from one sample that was sequenced in a study of memory CD4+ T cells and cytomegalovirus serostatus. Sequencing was performed with immunoSEQ multiplex PCR; in TCRdb, only in-frame clones are kept and a portion is missing. The data contain over 45,000 clones, roughly 84% of them singletons. The sort gate was single viable CD3+CD4+CD8-CD45RO+ cells for memory CD4+ T cells. Sequencing input: memory CD4+ T cells from blood. All receptors come from an adult in good health and CMV-seronegative. Some clones in this sample may be carry-over from other donors' samples.

In DNA form, the CDR3 reads TGTGCCAGTAGTAGACAGGGAACCTATGGCTACACCTTC. Encoded protein: CASSRQGTYGYTF. The V gene is TRBV19, the J gene TRBJ1-2, with TRBD1 matching over 7 bases. This CDR3 has 13 residues. V gave up 4 bases and J gave up 4 bases; unmatched junction bases: 3. Germline V CDR1 and CDR2: LNHDA, SQIVND (reference sequence).

V is TRBV7-9 and J is TRBJ1-5, with D perhaps TRBD1 (6 bases). Looked up from germline, CDR1 is SEHNR and CDR2 is FQNEAQ (reference sequence). V was shortened by 5 bases and J by 4 bases, with 21 bases between the two germline ends. CDR3 length: 17 residues. CDR3 protein: CASSPGRVDSLNQPQHF. For the CDR3, the DNA is TGTGCCAGCAGCCCTGGTCGGGTGGACAGCCTAAATCAGCCCCAGCATTTT. Together with reference TRBV7-9 and TRBJ1-5, the CDR3 gives the full variable domain: DTGVSQNPRHKITKRGQNVTFRCDPISEHNRLYWYRQTLGQGPEFLTYFQNEAQLEKSRLLSDRFSAERPKGSFSTLEIQRTEQGDSAMYLCASSPGRVDSLNQPQHFGDGTRLSIL.

In its sample, this clone was seen a few times. The rearrangement links TRBV27 to TRBJ1-2; D possibly corresponds to TRBD1 (5 bases). V was shortened by 8 bases and J by 0 bases, with 16 bases between the two germline ends. This CDR3 has 15 amino acids. Germline V lookup: CDR1 MNHEY, CDR2 SMNVEV (reference sequence). The CDR3 loop is CASRPTGRANYGYTF. CDR3 bases: TGTGCCAGCCGCCCTACGGGGCGAGCTAACTATGGCTACACCTTC.

The chain recombines TRBV5-4 with TRBJ1-2; a weak D match, TRBD1 (5 bases). V was cut by 5 bases and J by 4 bases, with 9 bases left in between. Per the germline V gene, CDR1 is SGHNT and CDR2 is YYREEE (reference sequence). The CDR3 runs 12 residues. The CDR3 DNA follows: TGTGCCAGCAGAGGGACGGGCTATGGCTACACCTTC. Protein: CASRGTGYGYTF.

There are a few counts of this clone. The chain links TRBV5-1 to TRBJ2-1; 12 bases line up with TRBD2. Germline V gene lookup returns CDR1 SGHRS and CDR2 YFSETQ. V shed 1 base and J 3 bases; nucleotides not matched to a gene: 2. The CDR3 length is 16 residues. The CDR3 loop is CASSLTTSGSYNEQFF. CDR3 bases: TGCGCCAGCAGCTTGACGACTAGCGGGAGCTACAATGAGCAGTTCTTC.

The gene calls are TRBV18 and TRBJ1-1, with a possible D match to TRBD1 (5 bases). Germline CDR1 reads KGHSH; CDR2 reads LQKENI. V gave up 1 base and J gave up 2 bases, with 8 bases separating them. The CDR3 runs to 14 residues. The CDR3 coding sequence is TGTGCCAGCTCACCACAGGGGAGAAACACTGAAGCTTTCTTT. Residues: CASSPQGRNTEAFF.

In its sample, this clone is medium-sized. V is TRBV28 and J is TRBJ1-2, with TRBD1 matching over 8 bases. The V segment lost 3 bases and the J segment 1 base; nucleotides outside the gene matches: 4. Germline V gene data show CDR1 as MDHEN and CDR2 as SYDVKM. The CDR3 runs 15 residues. DNA for the CDR3: TGTGCCAGCAGTTTCGTACAGGGGGGTAACTATGGCTACACCTTC. Its translation is CASSFVQGGNYGYTF.

This chain joins TRBV28 and TRBJ1-4; tentative D call: TRBD1 (6 bases). The CDR3 length is 14 residues. Per germline, CDR1 MDHEN and CDR2 SYDVKM. With 5 bases removed from V and 4 bases from J, the gap between germline ends came to 11 bases. The CDR3 sequence: CASSPGQHNEKLFF. In DNA form, the CDR3 reads TGTGCCAGCAGTCCGGGACAACATAATGAAAAACTGTTTTTT.

The chain recombines TRBV4-3 with TRBJ1-3; D not certain. V shed 0 bases and J shed 2 bases, with 8 bases lying between them. This CDR3 is 15 amino acids long. CDR1 and CDR2 from the germline V gene are LGHNA and YSLEER. As DNA, the CDR3 is TGCGCCAGCAGCCAAGATTGGCAGGCTGGAAACACCATATATTTT. Protein: CASSQDWQAGNTIYF.

This clone was seen a handful of times. The chain uses TRBV19 and TRBJ2-7; D tentatively fits TRBD1 or TRBD2 (7 bases each). In germline, CDR1 is LNHDA, CDR2 SQIVND (reference sequence). This CDR3 contains 15 residues. The V end was cut by 3 bases, the J end by 2 bases, with 14 bases between. CDR3 protein: CASSMSGDRAYEQYF. CDR3 bases: TGTGCCAGTAGTATGAGCGGGGACAGAGCCTACGAGCAGTACTTC.

V gene TRBV7-2 combines with J gene TRBJ2-7; D is unclear. The ends were cut back, 4 bases at V and 0 bases at J, with 10 bases in the middle. CDR1 and CDR2 (germline): SGHTA, FQGNSA. This CDR3 region has 14 residues. CDR3 DNA sequence: TGTGCCAGCAGCTCTTCCCACTCCTCCTACGAGCAGTACTTC. Its protein product is CASSSSHSSYEQYF. Full variable domain (rest looked up from reference TRBV7-2 and TRBJ2-7): GAGVSQSPSNKVTEKGKDVELRCDPISGHTALYWYRQSLGQGLEFLIYFQGNSAPDKSGLPSDRFSAERTGGSVSTLTIQRTQQEDSAVYLCASSSSHSSYEQYFGPGTRLTVT.

This clone was detected only a few times. The chain carries TRBV2 and TRBJ1-3; D not certain. Trimming shortened V by 5 bases and J by 0 bases, and 8 bases separated the two germline ends. The CDR3 length is 14 residues. Per germline, CDR1 SNHLY and CDR2 FYNNEI. The CDR3 coding sequence is TGTGCCAGCAGTCAAGGGAGCTCTGGAAACACCATATATTTT. Its translation: CASSQGSSGNTIYF.

The genes are TRBV27 and TRBJ2-1; D is undetermined. V was trimmed by 3 bases and J by 1 base, leaving 16 bases between them. The CDR3 spans 17 residues. CDR1 and CDR2 from the germline V gene are MNHEY and SMNVEV (reference sequence). The CDR3 coding sequence is TGTGCCAGCAGTTTGAGGATTAGCCTAAATTCCTACAATGAGCAGTTCTTC. Protein sequence: CASSLRISLNSYNEQFF.

The chain is built from TRBV6-1 and TRBJ1-2; possible D gene TRBD1, 6 bases. The CDR3 is 13 amino acids. The germline V gene encodes CDR1 MNHNS and CDR2 SASEGT. V was clipped by 5 bases and J by 2 bases, with 9 bases between them. The CDR3 DNA is TGTGCCAGCAGTCGGCAGGGGAACTATGGCTACACCTTC. As protein: CASSRQGNYGYTF.

This clone was observed a handful of times. V is TRBV10-2 and J is TRBJ2-7; TRBD2 agrees at 10 bases. Germline assignment: CDR1 WSHSY and CDR2 SAAADI. V lost 3 bases and J lost 7; bases outside the gene matches: 9. This CDR3 region has 15 residues. The CDR3 protein is CASSDQASGSWEQYF. The DNA for the CDR3 is TGCGCCAGCAGTGACCAGGCTAGCGGGAGTTGGGAGCAGTACTTC.

The J gene is TRBJ2-1, the V gene TRBV28; 9 nucleotides match TRBD2. The CDR3 contains 14 residues. V lost 8 bases, J lost 4 bases, and 6 bases stayed unmatched. In germline, CDR1 is MDHEN, CDR2 SYDVKM. In nucleotides, the CDR3 is TGTGCCAGCTTGGCGGGAGGGTGGTACAATGAGCAGTTCTTC. This codes for CASLAGGWYNEQFF. Combining the CDR3 with reference TRBV28 and TRBJ2-1 gives the whole variable domain DVKVTQSSRYLVKRTGEKVFLECVQDMDHENMFWYRQDPGLGLRLIYFSYDVKMKEKGDIPEGYSVSREKKERFSLILESASTNQTSMYLCASLAGGWYNEQFFGPGTRLTVL.

This chain joins TRBV19 and TRBJ1-4; perhaps TRBD1 as D (6 bases). Germline loops: CDR1 LNHDA, CDR2 SQIVND (reference sequence). V was trimmed by 2 bases and J by 2 bases, leaving 9 bases between them. The CDR3 is 15 amino acids. CDR3 DNA: TGTGCCAGTAGTATATGGAGGGGGACTAATGAAAAACTGTTTTTT. Its translation is CASSIWRGTNEKLFF.

This chain uses TRBV27 with TRBJ2-3, with a weak D call TRBD2 (6 bases). The CDR3 sequence is 16 residues long. Germline CDR1 and CDR2: MNHEY and SMNVEV (reference sequence). Trimming removed 8 bases at V and 5 bases at J, with 23 bases between. This CDR3 reads CASLPGGGNARDTQYF. The DNA for the CDR3 is TGTGCCAGCCTCCCCGGTGGAGGGAACGCAAGAGATACGCAGTATTTT.

The chain links TRBV5-1 to TRBJ2-7, with D uncertain. The V gene lost 0 bases and the J gene lost 5 bases, with 12 bases spanning the gap. The CDR3 spans 14 residues. Germline CDR1 SGHRS, CDR2 YFSETQ. CDR3 DNA: TGCGCCAGCAGCTTGGCCCCGGATCTCCACGAGCAGTACTTC. Amino acid sequence: CASSLAPDLHEQYF.

The V gene is TRBV7-3, the J gene TRBJ2-6; D is possibly TRBD2 (6 bases). CDR1 is SGHTA, CDR2 FQGTGA, per germline. This CDR3 has 16 amino acids. V was pared by 3 bases and J by 0 bases, with 9 bases between. CDR3 protein: CASSLGGLSGANVLTF. DNA for the CDR3: TGTGCCAGCAGCTTGGGGGGTCTCTCTGGGGCCAACGTCCTGACTTTC.